This T cell receptor (beta chain) was sequenced in a study of Ad26.COV2.S vaccination and SARS-CoV-2 variants. On the study more broadly: Administration of Ad26.COV2.S was intramuscular, either once or twice 56 days apart.

Method: immunoSEQ multiplex PCR; TCRdb's copy keeps in-frame clones and lacks some. The sample lists under 550,000 clones, 90% seen once, with about 12% in the top ten. V lost 4 bases, J lost 1 base, and 14 bases lay in between. The CDR3 is made up of 16 amino acids. Looked up from germline, CDR1 is MDHEN and CDR2 is SYDVKM. Regarding treatment: some 20 received Ad26.COV2.S at low or high dose, single or two shots; about 5 received placebo; per-sample allocation not given. The samples date from day 63 after the first vaccine or placebo injection. Its platform was an Ad26 vector, and its expressed antigen was Wuhan-strain SARS-CoV-2 spike.

This chain links TRBV28 with TRBJ2-1; D may be TRBD1 or TRBD2 (5 bases each). This TCR came from a person aged 18-60 years who received the Ad26.COV2.S COVID-19 vaccine or a placebo. The sample in question was peripheral blood, obtained in a trial of Ad26.COV2.S vaccine versus placebo. CDR3 loop: CASSSNPGTSYNEQFF. For the CDR3, the DNA is TGTGCCAGCAGTTCCAATCCAGGGACGTCCTACAATGAGCAGTTCTTC.